This T cell receptor beta chain was found in a study of early T cells in non-severe SARS-CoV-2 infection. Looking at the study overall: Sequencing of bulk RNA from unsorted whole blood was done, without chain pairing. Study-wide findings and caveats: VDJdb matching skewed toward anti-spike CD8 responses, missing private and CD4 specificities.

V lost 6 bases and J 0 bases, leaving 13 bases between the germline ends. This CDR3 comprises 15 residues. The germline V gene encodes CDR1 MNHNY and CDR2 SVGAGI (reference sequence). Unique molecular identifiers (one per individual cDNA molecule) were attached. MiXCR was run by TCRdb on the 5' RACE reads, yielding one entry per CDR3 protein. The sample has around 100,000 distinct CDR3 sequences, about an eighth seen once. On this clonotype: Antigen: not known.

The J gene is TRBJ2-3, the V gene TRBV6-6; D is unclear. Specimen: whole blood. This clonotype was sampled from an adult who was a healthcare worker with PCR-confirmed SARS-CoV-2 infection or an uninfected control (not recorded which). CDR3 loop: CASRGIISSTDTQYF. The DNA of the CDR3 is TGTGCCAGCAGGGGGATCATTTCTAGCACAGATACGCAGTATTTT.